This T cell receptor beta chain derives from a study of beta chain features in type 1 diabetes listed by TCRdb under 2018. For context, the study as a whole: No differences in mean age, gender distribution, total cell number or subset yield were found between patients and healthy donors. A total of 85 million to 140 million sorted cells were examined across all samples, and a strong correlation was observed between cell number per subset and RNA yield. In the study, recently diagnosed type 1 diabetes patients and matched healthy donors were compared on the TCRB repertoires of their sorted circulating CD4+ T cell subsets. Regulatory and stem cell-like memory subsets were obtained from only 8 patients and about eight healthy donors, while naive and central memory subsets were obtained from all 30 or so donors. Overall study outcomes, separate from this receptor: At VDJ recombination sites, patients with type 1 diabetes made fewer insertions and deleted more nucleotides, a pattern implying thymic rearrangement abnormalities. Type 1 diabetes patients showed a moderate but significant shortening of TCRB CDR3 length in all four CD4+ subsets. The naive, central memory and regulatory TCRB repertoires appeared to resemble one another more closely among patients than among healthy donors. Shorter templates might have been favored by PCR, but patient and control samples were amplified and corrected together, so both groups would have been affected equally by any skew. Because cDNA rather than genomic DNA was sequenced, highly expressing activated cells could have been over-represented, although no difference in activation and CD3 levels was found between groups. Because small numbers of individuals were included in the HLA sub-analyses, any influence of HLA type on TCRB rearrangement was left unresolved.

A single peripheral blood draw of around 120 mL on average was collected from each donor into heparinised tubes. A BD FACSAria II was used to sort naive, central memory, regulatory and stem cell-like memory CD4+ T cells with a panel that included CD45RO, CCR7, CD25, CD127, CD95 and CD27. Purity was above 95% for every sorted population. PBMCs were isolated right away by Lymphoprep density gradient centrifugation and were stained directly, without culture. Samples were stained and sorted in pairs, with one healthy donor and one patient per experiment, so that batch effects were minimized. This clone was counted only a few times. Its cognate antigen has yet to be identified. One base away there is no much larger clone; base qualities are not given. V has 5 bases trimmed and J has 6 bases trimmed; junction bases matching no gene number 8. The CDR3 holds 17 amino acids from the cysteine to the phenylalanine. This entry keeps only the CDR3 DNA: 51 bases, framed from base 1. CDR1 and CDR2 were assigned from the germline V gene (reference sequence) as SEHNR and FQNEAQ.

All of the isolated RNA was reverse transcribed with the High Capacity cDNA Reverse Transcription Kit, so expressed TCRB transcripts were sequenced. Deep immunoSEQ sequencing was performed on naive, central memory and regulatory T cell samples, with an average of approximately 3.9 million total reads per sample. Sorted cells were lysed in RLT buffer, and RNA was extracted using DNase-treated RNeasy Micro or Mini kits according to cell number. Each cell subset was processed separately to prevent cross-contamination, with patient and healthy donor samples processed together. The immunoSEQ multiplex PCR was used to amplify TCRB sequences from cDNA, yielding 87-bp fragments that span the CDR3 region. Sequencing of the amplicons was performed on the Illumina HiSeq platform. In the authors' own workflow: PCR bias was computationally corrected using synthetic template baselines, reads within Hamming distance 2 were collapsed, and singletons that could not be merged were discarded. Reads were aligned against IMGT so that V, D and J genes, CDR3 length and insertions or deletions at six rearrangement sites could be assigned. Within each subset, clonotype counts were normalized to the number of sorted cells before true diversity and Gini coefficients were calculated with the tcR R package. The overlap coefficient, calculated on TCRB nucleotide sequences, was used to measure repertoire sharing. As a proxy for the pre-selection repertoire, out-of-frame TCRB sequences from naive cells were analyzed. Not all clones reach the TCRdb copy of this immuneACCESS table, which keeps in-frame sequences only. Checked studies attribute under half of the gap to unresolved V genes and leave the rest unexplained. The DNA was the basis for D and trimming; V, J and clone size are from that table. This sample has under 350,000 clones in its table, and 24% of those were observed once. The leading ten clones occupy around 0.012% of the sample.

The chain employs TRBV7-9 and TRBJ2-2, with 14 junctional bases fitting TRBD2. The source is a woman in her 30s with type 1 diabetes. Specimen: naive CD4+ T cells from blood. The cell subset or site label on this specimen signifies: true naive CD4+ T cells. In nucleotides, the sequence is TGTGCCAGCAGCGAGACTAGCGGGAGGGCCGGACCCGGGGAGCTGTTTTTT. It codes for CASSETSGRAGPGELFF.